This TCR beta chain is from a study of blood T cells in healthy people across ages. For the second PCR, which ran for roughly 6 to 12 cycles, a sample-barcoded 5' primer and a J-beta primer mix were used. There were at least 3 million CDR3-containing paired-end reads obtained from each sample. MiXCR was run by TCRdb on the 5' RACE reads, yielding one entry per CDR3 protein. The sample records some 710,000 distinct CDR3 sequences, about 20% being singletons. This clonotype appeared a few times. Sample: blood. The sequence was obtained from a man in his sixties or seventies in good health.

CDR3 coding DNA: TGCAGCGTTGCGGGGGGCCAAGAGACCCAGTACTTC. Amino acids: CSVAGGQETQYF. This chain uses TRBV29-1 with TRBJ2-5; 7 positions match TRBD2. The trim removed 4 bases at V and 1 base at J, leaving 0 bases unmatched. Germline V CDR1 and CDR2: SQVTM, ANQGSEA. This CDR3 is built from 12 residues.